The 20 T cell receptor beta chains below all came from one sample that was sequenced in a study of CD8 T cells in ankylosing spondylitis. Points from the study as a whole: Within ankylosing spondylitis blood, a TCR beta motif made up of seven to nine highly homologous variants appeared to be characteristic.

Their antigens remain unidentified. TCRdb re-derived calls from the 5' RACE reads in MiXCR, one entry per CDR3 protein. The data contain 700,000 or so distinct CDR3 sequences, around a fifth of them seen just once; the ten biggest clones take up around 19%. The source material was blood, either unsorted or a sorted T cell fraction (not recorded which). The receptors derive from a male donor with ankylosing spondylitis.

V is TRBV4-1 and J is TRBJ1-2, with D hard to call. The CDR3 consists of 15 residues. The germline V gene has CDR1 MGHRA and CDR2 YSYEKL. V lost 1 base and J lost 5, with 14 bases in between. The CDR3 protein is CASSQADDGPYGYTF. DNA for the CDR3: TGCGCCAGCAGCCAAGCCGATGACGGACCTTATGGCTACACCTTC.

With regard to this clonotype: A read error may explain this, as a much larger clone is one base away. This rearrangement joins TRBV20-1 to TRBJ2-1, with D possibly being TRBD2 (5 bases). Germline CDR1 DFQATT, CDR2 SNEGSKA (reference sequence). The CDR3 totals 15 residues. Between the trimmed V and J ends, which lost 0 bases and 7 bases, there was a span of 16 bases. The CDR3 DNA sequence: TGCAGTGCTAGAGATCGACCGGGAAGAACAAATGAGCAGTTCTTC. Translated: CSARDRPGRTNEQFF.

The sample holds a few counts of this clonotype. The V gene is TRBV20-1, the J gene TRBJ2-7; 7 nucleotides line up with TRBD1. V was clipped by 6 bases and J by 4 bases; unmatched bases: 9. The CDR3 extends over 13 amino acids. CDR1 DFQATT and CDR2 SNEGSKA come from the germline V gene (reference sequence). CDR3 sequence reads: CSARETGWYEQYF. CDR3 in DNA: TGCAGTGCCCGAGAGACAGGGTGGTACGAGCAGTACTTC.

There are a few counts of this clonotype. The rearrangement links TRBV12-3 or TRBV12-4 to TRBJ2-5, with 13 bases lining up with TRBD2. After removal of 1 base from V and 5 bases from J, the junction contained 7 bases not matched to a gene. This CDR3 spans 17 amino acids. This chain's CDR3 is CASSLGALAGGMETQYF. Written as DNA, the CDR3 is TGTGCCAGCAGTTTAGGGGCACTAGCGGGAGGGATGGAGACCCAGTACTTC.

The rearrangement joins TRBV20-1 to TRBJ2-5; 11 bases match TRBD2. The length of the CDR3 is 17 residues. The J segment lost 2 bases and the V segment lost 0 bases, leaving 8 bases of the junction unmatched. Germline values: CDR1 DFQATT, CDR2 SNEGSKA (reference sequence). CDR3 in amino acids: CSARDWLAGGLQETQYF. In DNA, the CDR3 is TGCAGTGCTAGAGATTGGCTAGCGGGGGGATTACAAGAGACCCAGTACTTC.

This clonotype was detected a few times. The chain recombines TRBV12-3 or TRBV12-4 with TRBJ2-3; D is unresolved. This CDR3 contains 13 residues. The V gene lost 3 bases and the J gene lost 6 bases, with 10 bases spanning the gap. DNA of the CDR3: TGTGCCAGCAGTTTTTCCCCGGCGGATACGCAGTATTTT. It is translated as CASSFSPADTQYF.

The chain uses TRBV12-3 or TRBV12-4 and TRBJ1-1, with a tentative D call TRBD1 (5 bases). The CDR3 consists of 17 residues. The CDR3 DNA sequence: TGTACCCGCAGTTTAGCGGGACGAGGAATTTGGGACACTGAAGCTTTCTTT. Amino acid sequence: CTRSLAGRGIWDTEAFF.

In this sample, this clonotype turned up a few times. This sequence joins TRBV18 and TRBJ2-7; 7 nucleotides agree with TRBD1. Germline loops: CDR1 KGHSH, CDR2 LQKENI. Germline trimming cut 4 bases from V and 3 bases from J; bases unmatched to any gene: 18. This CDR3 region has 18 residues. The CDR3 loop reads CASSQLPPPGQIDYEQYF. The CDR3 DNA reads as TGTGCCAGCTCACAACTTCCACCTCCGGGACAGATAGACTACGAGCAGTACTTC.

This clonotype was counted a few times. V is TRBV25-1 and J is TRBJ1-3; a possible D gene is TRBD1 (6 bases). CDR3 size: 16 residues. CDR1 and CDR2 (germline): MGHDK, SYGVNS. V was cut by 1 base and J by 0 bases, with 10 bases left in between. As DNA, the CDR3 is TGTGCCAGCAGTGAATTTGAGGGGGGCTCTGGAAACACCATATATTTT. Amino acid sequence: CASSEFEGGSGNTIYF.

This clonotype was seen more than once but under ten times. V gene TRBV4-2 combines with J gene TRBJ2-2; D might be TRBD2 (6 bases). The germline V and J ends were trimmed by 4 bases and 8 bases, with 8 bases remaining between them. The CDR3 has 12 amino acids. Germline V CDR1 and CDR2: LGHNA, YNFKEQ. The CDR3 is CASSPREGELFF. Here the CDR3 DNA reads TGTGCCAGCAGCCCCCGGGAGGGGGAGCTGTTTTTT.

This clonotype was recorded many times. The rearrangement joins TRBV4-1 to TRBJ2-4; possibly TRBD1 or TRBD2 for D (5 bases each). CDR3 length: 15 amino acids. V lost 0 bases to trimming and J lost 8 bases, with 14 bases between them. Germline assignment: CDR1 MGHRA and CDR2 YSYEKL. The CDR3: CASSQDGAQRDIQYF. The CDR3 region has the DNA TGCGCCAGCAGCCAAGATGGGGCCCAGAGGGACATTCAGTACTTC.

The genes are TRBV5-1 and TRBJ2-3, with 9 bases that match TRBD1. There are 15 residues in the CDR3. Losses at the gene ends were 6 bases for V and 1 base for J; bases not matched to a gene: 6. The germline V gene has CDR1 SGHRS and CDR2 YFSETQ. The CDR3 DNA is TGCGCCAGCACCACGACAGGGGGGGGCACAGATACGCAGTATTTT. This encodes CASTTTGGGTDTQYF.

This chain joins TRBV4-1 and TRBJ1-2, with a weak D call TRBD1 (5 bases). V dropped 0 bases and J dropped 3 bases, with 17 bases sitting between them. CDR1 is MGHRA, CDR2 YSYEKL, per germline. The length of the CDR3 is 17 residues. CDR3 DNA sequence: TGCGCCAGCAGCCAAGAATCCGCGGGAACAGGATACTATGGCTACACCTTC. Amino acid sequence: CASSQESAGTGYYGYTF.

J is TRBJ1-2 and V is TRBV9; no firm D call. V gave up 4 bases and J gave up 3 bases, with 16 bases separating them. CDR1 is SGDLS, CDR2 YYNGEE, per germline. The CDR3 has 15 amino acids. CDR3 in DNA: TGTGCCAGCAGCCCCCCCGGGGTAGATTACTATGGCTACACCTTC. As protein: CASSPPGVDYYGYTF.

The chain recombines TRBV9 with TRBJ2-5; 12 nucleotides align to TRBD2. V lost 3 bases, J lost 4 bases, and 10 bases stayed unmatched. The germline V gene encodes CDR1 SGDLS and CDR2 YYNGEE. CDR3 size: 17 residues. CDR3 nucleotide sequence: TGTGCCAGCAGCGCTAGCGGGGGGGCGGTTGTTGGAGAGACCCAGTACTTC. This gives the protein CASSASGGAVVGETQYF. The complete variable domain, with remaining parts taken from reference TRBV9 and TRBJ2-5, reads DSGVTQTPKHLITATGQRVTLRCSPRSGDLSVYWYQQSLDQGLQFLIQYYNGEERAKGNILERFSAQQFPDLHSELNLSSLELGDSALYFCASSASGGAVVGETQYFGPGTRLLVL.

A word on this clonotype: Germline is not matched at one junction end, which may reflect a read error. The rearrangement uses TRBV10-3 and TRBJ2-7, with unresolved D. The germline gives CDR1 ENHRY, CDR2 SYGVKD. CDR3 length: 13 amino acids. The CDR3 spells CAISAETSYEQYF. The CDR3 bases are TGTGCGATCAGTGCGGAGACTTCCTACGAGCAGTACTTC.

The J gene is TRBJ2-2, the V gene TRBV3-1, with D possibly TRBD1 on 5 matching bases. Germline V gene sequence: CDR1 LGHDT, CDR2 YNNKEL (reference sequence). The CDR3 has 15 amino acids. V lost 6 bases to trimming and J lost 6 bases, with 17 bases between them. The CDR3 bases are TGTGCCAGCAGTCGTCTGCCCCAGGGTTCCGGGGAGCTGTTTTTT. Residues: CASSRLPQGSGELFF.

The chain recombines TRBV2 with TRBJ2-1; maybe TRBD2 (6 bases). Germline loops: CDR1 SNHLY, CDR2 FYNNEI. This CDR3 is built from 15 residues. The V gene lost 6 bases and the J gene lost 3 bases, with 15 bases spanning the gap. CDR3 residues: CASSATAGFYNEQFF. CDR3 DNA: TGTGCCAGCAGCGCCACTGCGGGATTCTACAATGAGCAGTTCTTC. Together with reference TRBV2 and TRBJ2-1, the CDR3 gives the full variable domain: EPEVTQTPSHQVTQMGQEVILRCVPISNHLYFYWYRQILGQKVEFLVSFYNNEISEKSEIFDDQFSVERPDGSNFTLKIRSTKLEDSAMYFCASSATAGFYNEQFFGPGTRLTVL.

Only a few counts were recorded for this clonotype. The chain combines TRBV9 with TRBJ2-2, with TRBD1 identical over 7 bases. The trim removed 4 bases at V and 6 bases at J, leaving 6 bases unmatched. Germline CDR1 and CDR2: SGDLS and YYNGEE. This CDR3 is 14 amino acids long. CDR3 loop: CASSWDRAPGELFF. The CDR3 DNA sequence: TGTGCCAGCAGCTGGGACAGAGCACCCGGGGAGCTGTTTTTT.

This chain uses TRBV20-1 with TRBJ1-2, with D hard to call. V was shortened by 3 bases and J by 8 bases, with 22 bases between the two germline ends. Per germline, CDR1 DFQATT and CDR2 SNEGSKA (reference sequence). The CDR3 sequence is 15 residues long. DNA of the CDR3: TGCAGTGCTAGGGCCCACGGACGGCCGAGTGACGGCTACACCTTC. Protein: CSARAHGRPSDGYTF.